This T cell receptor beta chain was sequenced for a study of blood T cell repertoires in COVID-19. About the study: Italy, Spain and the United States were the sources of the convalescent and acute COVID-19 samples. PBMCs, B-cell-depleted T cells, or T cells provided the cDNA or gDNA that made up the material.

CDR3 size: 14 residues. Between the trimmed V and J ends, which lost 3 bases and 7 bases, there was a span of 13 bases. CDR1 is MNHEY and CDR2 is SVGEGT in the germline V gene. In the authors' workflow: Using reference gene primer amplification, nucleated cell counts were estimated. Produced via immunoSEQ multiplex PCR; TCRdb's table is partial and in-frame only. V and J calls and clone size are as listed in that table; D and trimming were resolved from the DNA. The data hold some 250,000 clones, with about 86% observed a single time. V gene TRBV6-2 or TRBV6-3 combines with J gene TRBJ1-5; D possibly corresponds to TRBD1 (5 bases). Sequencing was performed on peripheral blood. This TCR derives from a man aged 55 to 69 with acute or convalescent COVID-19. The CDR3 is CASSYFGGWQPQHF. In DNA, the CDR3 is TGTGCCAGCAGTTATTTCGGGGGTTGGCAGCCCCAGCATTTT.